A single sample is the source of the 25 T cell receptor beta chains below, sequenced in a study of shared clonotypes between healthy human individuals. Assay used: immunoSEQ multiplex PCR; TCRdb lists only in-frame clones, some missing. The sample lists around 600,000 clones; approximately 95% were seen once. Naive CD8 isolation took CD45RO-negative cells positively selected for CCR7 and excluded terminally differentiated effector memory CD45RA+ cells. Sequencing was done on a sample of naive CD8+ T cells sorted from blood. The receptor set was obtained from a woman aged 25 to 39 in good health.

As for this clone: The same CDR3 also results from other DNA sequences found in this sample. The V call is TRBV4-1, the J call TRBJ2-3; 7 nucleotides line up with TRBD2. Germline CDR1 and CDR2: MGHRA and YSYEKL. The CDR3 runs to 11 residues. Trimming took 11 bases from V and 6 from J; bases not matched to a gene: 5. The CDR3 spells CASREGDTQYF. The DNA for the CDR3 is TGCGCCTCTAGGGAGGGTGATACGCAGTATTTT.

This rearrangement joins TRBV7-9 to TRBJ2-3, with a weak D call TRBD2 (5 bases). Between the trimmed V and J ends, which lost 11 bases and 4 bases, there was a span of 22 bases. This CDR3 region has 15 residues. CDR1 SEHNR and CDR2 FQNEAQ come from the germline V gene (reference sequence). In DNA, the CDR3 is TGTGCCGGATCTGGAACGGGGAGAAGGGCAGATACGCAGTATTTT. Its translation is CAGSGTGRRADTQYF.

This clone was found once. In nucleotides, the CDR3 is TGTGCCGCCTCCGCGGGGGGATCCTACGAGCAGTACTTC. It codes for CAASAGGSYEQYF. J is TRBJ2-5 and V is TRBV19; TRBD2 aligns across 8 bases. The end of the DNA fits TRBJ2-7 better, so the J call may be wrong. Germline loops: CDR1 LNHDA, CDR2 SQIVND (reference sequence). The CDR3 is made up of 13 amino acids.

DNA for the CDR3: TGTGCCAGCAGTTTACGGGGGATCCACGAGCAGTACTTC. Its translation: CASSLRGIHEQYF. The J gene is TRBJ2-7, the V gene TRBV28, with D possibly being TRBD2 (6 bases). Germline V CDR1 and CDR2: MDHEN, SYDVKM. CDR3 length equals 13 residues. Trimming removed 2 bases from V and 5 bases from J, with 10 bases in between. The full variable domain, completed using reference TRBV28 and TRBJ2-7, is DVKVTQSSRYLVKRTGEKVFLECVQDMDHENMFWYRQDPGLGLRLIYFSYDVKMKEKGDIPEGYSVSREKKERFSLILESASTNQTSMYLCASSLRGIHEQYFGPGTRLTVT.

The chain recombines TRBV13 with TRBJ1-1; possibly TRBD1 for D (6 bases). The CDR3 length is 14 residues. Germline V gene lookup returns CDR1 PRHDT and CDR2 FYEKMQ (reference sequence). V was cut by 1 base and J by 5 bases, with 11 bases left in between. In nucleotides, the CDR3 is TGTGCCAGCAGCTTAGAACAGGGAGGGACTGAAGCTTTCTTT. It translates to CASSLEQGGTEAFF.

The chain joins TRBV4-1 to TRBJ2-3; 14 bases fit TRBD2. Unmatched junction bases numbered 2, after V lost 3 bases and J lost 6 bases. Germline assignment: CDR1 MGHRA and CDR2 YSYEKL. CDR3 size: 15 residues. This CDR3 is CASSQGLAGVDTQYF. CDR3 DNA: TGCGCCAGCAGCCAGGGACTAGCGGGGGTGGATACGCAGTATTTT.

The chain carries TRBV7-6 and TRBJ2-7; D could derive from TRBD1 or TRBD2 (5 bases each). V dropped 5 bases and J dropped 3 bases, with 14 bases sitting between them. The CDR3 runs 14 residues. Germline V gene data show CDR1 as SGHVS and CDR2 as FNYEAQ. DNA for the CDR3: TGTGCCAGCAGCCGGGGACCAGGCCTCTACGAGCAGTACTTC. It codes for CASSRGPGLYEQYF.

This clone was seen a few times. Other DNA sequences from this sample encode an identical CDR3 as well. The rearrangement links TRBV19 to TRBJ2-7; possible D gene TRBD2, 6 bases. CDR1 is LNHDA, CDR2 SQIVND, per germline (reference sequence). The ends were cut back, 3 bases at V and 6 bases at J, with 9 bases in the middle. The CDR3 runs 12 residues. The CDR3 region has the DNA TGTGCCAGTAGTATCGGGGGATCCGAGCAGTACTTC. It codes for CASSIGGSEQYF.

The chain joins TRBV5-1 to TRBJ2-7; D may be TRBD2 (6 bases). With 2 bases removed from V and 2 bases from J, the gap between germline ends came to 14 bases. CDR3 size: 15 residues. Germline values: CDR1 SGHRS, CDR2 YFSETQ. CDR3 nucleotides: TGCGCCAGCAGCTTACTAGCAGGCACTCCCTACGAGCAGTACTTC. It codes for CASSLLAGTPYEQYF.

The gene calls are TRBV27 and TRBJ2-2, with 8 nucleotides matching TRBD2. This CDR3 is 15 amino acids long. Germline CDR1 MNHEY, CDR2 SMNVEV (reference sequence). V was clipped by 6 bases and J by 4 bases; unmatched bases: 7. CDR3 nucleotides: TGTGCCAGCAGAGCGGGAGATTGGCCCACCGGGGAGCTGTTTTTT. Translation gives CASRAGDWPTGELFF.

The chain recombines TRBV5-3 with TRBJ2-7; 11 bases align to TRBD2. TRBV5-3 is identified as an open reading frame with a role that is uncertain. This CDR3 contains 16 residues. The J segment lost 4 bases and the V segment lost 8 bases, leaving 14 bases of the junction unmatched. CDR3 sequence: CARPPLPGLAEYEQYF. CDR3 coding DNA: TGTGCCAGGCCCCCCCTTCCGGGACTAGCGGAATACGAGCAGTACTTC.

V gene TRBV21-1 combines with J gene TRBJ2-3. TRBV21-1 is a pseudogene. The CDR3 contains 21 residues. This CDR3 is CASSKAFTRLGRGTGIDTQYF. The CDR3 nucleotides read TGTGCCAGCAGCAAAGCCTTTACGAGGTTGGGACGAGGGACGGGGATAGATACGCAGTATTTT.

The rearrangement uses TRBV15 and TRBJ2-5, with 9 bases that match TRBD2. TRBJ2-7 matches the DNA end more closely, so the J call is doubtful. CDR3 size: 16 residues. Germline V gene lookup returns CDR1 LNHNV and CDR2 YYDKDF (reference sequence). CDR3 coding DNA: TGTGCCACCAGCGGAACGACTAGCGGATATCCCTACGAGCAGTACTTC. Residues: CATSGTTSGYPYEQYF.

CDR3 nucleotide sequence: TGTGCCAGCAGCTTAGAGGGGGCTAGCGGGAGAGGAGGATCTTATGTGCAGTACTTC. Translation: CASSLEGASGRGGSYVQYF. This chain joins TRBV11-2 and TRBJ2-7; TRBD2 matches at 10 bases. Looked up from germline, CDR1 is SGHAT and CDR2 is FQNNGV. The CDR3 spans 19 residues. V was pared by 0 bases and J by 9 bases, with 20 bases of the junction left unmatched.

V usage is TRBV6-5 and J usage is TRBJ1-1, with unresolved D. Germline CDR1 and CDR2: MNHEY and SVGAGI. V was cut by 6 bases and J by 4 bases, with 18 bases left in between. This CDR3 is 15 amino acids long. The CDR3 here is CASSPVARSGTEAFF. The CDR3, as DNA: TGTGCCAGCAGCCCGGTAGCGAGGTCTGGCACTGAAGCTTTCTTT.

This chain joins TRBV5-6 and TRBJ1-1; 7 bases are a match to TRBD1. The germline CDR1 and CDR2 sequences are SGHDT and YYEEEE. CDR3 size: 14 residues. V shed 4 bases and J 4 bases; nucleotides not matched to a gene: 7. CDR3 nucleotides: TGTGCCAGCAGCCCCTCAGGGGGACGCACTGAAGCTTTCTTT. Amino acids: CASSPSGGRTEAFF.

This chain connects TRBV6-4 to TRBJ2-7; D gene uncertain. CDR3 length: 14 residues. Germline-derived CDR1 and CDR2 are MRHNA and SNTAGT. Trimming took 4 bases from V and 0 from J, leaving 10 bases between them. The CDR3 DNA reads as TGTGCCAGCAGTGCATCTTGGGGCTCCTACGAGCAGTACTTC. It is translated as CASSASWGSYEQYF.

This clone has just a few counts. The rearrangement uses TRBV30 and TRBJ1-2; no reliable D call. CDR1 is GTSNPN and CDR2 is SVGIG in the germline V gene (reference sequence). With 0 bases removed from V and 5 bases from J, the gap between germline ends came to 10 bases. The CDR3 totals 13 residues. CDR3 coding DNA: TGTGCCTGGAGTGTACGCGGATTGTATGGCTACACCTTC. Translating gives CAWSVRGLYGYTF.

This clone has just a few counts. This chain uses TRBV5-4 with TRBJ2-7; tentative D call: TRBD2 (5 bases). Trimming removed 4 bases at V and 7 bases at J, with 15 bases between. The length of the CDR3 is 13 residues. Germline CDR1 reads SGHNT; CDR2 reads YYREEE (reference sequence). The CDR3 here is CASSPPTEEEQYF. For the CDR3, the DNA is TGTGCCAGCAGCCCCCCCACGGAGGAAGAGCAGTACTTC. Based on the CDR3 plus reference TRBV5-4 and TRBJ2-7, the full variable domain is ETGVTQSPTHLIKTRGQQVTLRCSSQSGHNTVSWYQQALGQGPQFIFQYYREEENGRGNFPPRFSGLQFPNYSSELNVNALELDDSALYLCASSPPTEEEQYFGPGTRLTVT.

This chain uses TRBV19 with TRBJ2-3, with a tentative D call TRBD1 (6 bases). The CDR3 covers 16 residues. The germline gives CDR1 LNHDA, CDR2 SQIVND (reference sequence). The V end lost 0 bases, the J end lost 5 bases, and 15 bases lay between the germline ends. The CDR3 DNA reads TGTGCCAGTAGTATAGATCCCGGACAGACTCGAGATACGCAGTATTTT. Protein: CASSIDPGQTRDTQYF.

This chain uses TRBV15 with TRBJ2-7, with 7 nucleotides matching TRBD1. The CDR3 is 14 amino acids. After removal of 4 bases from V and 5 bases from J, the junction contained 8 bases not matched to a gene. Germline CDR1 reads LNHNV; CDR2 reads YYDKDF (reference sequence). The CDR3 nucleotides are TGTGCCACCAGCACGGGGCAGGGGGAAGACGAGCAGTACTTC. This codes for CATSTGQGEDEQYF.

This clone was recorded once. The chain recombines TRBV15 with TRBJ2-1; the match to TRBD2 covers 8 bases. The CDR3 length is 15 residues. CDR1 and CDR2 from the germline V gene are LNHNV and YYDKDF (reference sequence). V was clipped by 6 bases and J by 4 bases; unmatched bases: 8. CDR3 loop: CATREDSGSYNEQFF. The CDR3, as DNA: TGTGCCACCAGGGAGGACAGCGGGAGTTACAATGAGCAGTTCTTC.

The chain recombines TRBV5-6 with TRBJ1-2, with TRBD1 matching 12 bases. The germline V gene encodes CDR1 SGHDT and CDR2 YYEEEE. The CDR3 runs 15 residues. Trimming removed 4 bases from V and 4 bases from J; junction bases left unmatched: 5. As DNA, the CDR3 is TGTGCCAGCAGCGGGACAGGGGGCGCGGTCTATGGCTACACCTTC. Translated, it gives CASSGTGGAVYGYTF.

The chain links TRBV6-5 to TRBJ2-7, with a possible D match to TRBD1 (5 bases). CDR1 MNHEY and CDR2 SVGAGI come from the germline V gene. V dropped 8 bases and J dropped 2 bases, with 19 bases sitting between them. The CDR3 totals 15 residues. The chain's CDR3 is CASRLQGGEPYEQYF. CDR3 bases: TGTGCCAGCCGACTCCAGGGCGGAGAACCCTACGAGCAGTACTTC.

The rearrangement joins TRBV10-3 to TRBJ2-7; TRBD1 matches at 8 bases. Trimming cost V 7 bases and J 3 bases; bases outside gene matches: 5. Germline-derived CDR1 and CDR2 are ENHRY and SYGVKD. The CDR3 spans 13 residues. The DNA of the CDR3 is TGTGCCATCAAGACAGGGGAAAACTACGAGCAGTACTTC. It yields the protein CAIKTGENYEQYF.